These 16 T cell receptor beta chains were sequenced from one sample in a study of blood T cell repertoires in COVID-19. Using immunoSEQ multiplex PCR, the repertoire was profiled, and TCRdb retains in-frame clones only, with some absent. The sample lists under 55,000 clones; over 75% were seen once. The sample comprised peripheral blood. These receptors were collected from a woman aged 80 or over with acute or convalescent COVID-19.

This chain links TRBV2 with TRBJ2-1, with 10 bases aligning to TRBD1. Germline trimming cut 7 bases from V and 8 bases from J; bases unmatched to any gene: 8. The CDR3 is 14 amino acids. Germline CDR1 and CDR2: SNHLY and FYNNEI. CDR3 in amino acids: CASTRTGGSYEQFF. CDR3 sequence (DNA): TGTGCCAGCACCCGGACAGGGGGGAGCTATGAGCAGTTCTTC.

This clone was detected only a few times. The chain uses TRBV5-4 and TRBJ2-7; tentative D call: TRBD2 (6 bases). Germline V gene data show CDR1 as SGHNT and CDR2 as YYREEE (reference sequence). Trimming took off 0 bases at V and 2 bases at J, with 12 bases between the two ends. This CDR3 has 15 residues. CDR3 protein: CASSLVGSGAYEQYF. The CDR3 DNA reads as TGTGCCAGCAGCTTGGTGGGTTCGGGGGCCTACGAGCAGTACTTC.

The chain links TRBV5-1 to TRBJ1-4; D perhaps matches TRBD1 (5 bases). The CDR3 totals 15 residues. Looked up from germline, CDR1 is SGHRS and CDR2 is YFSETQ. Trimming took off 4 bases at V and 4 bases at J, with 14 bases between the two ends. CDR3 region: CASSRNAGLNEKLFF. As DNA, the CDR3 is TGCGCCAGCAGCCGAAATGCGGGACTTAATGAAAAACTGTTTTTT.

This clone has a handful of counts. CDR3 bases: TGTGCCAGCAGTGGGACAGGAAACACCATATATTTT. Translation: CASSGTGNTIYF. The J gene is TRBJ1-3, the V gene TRBV25-1; D possibly corresponds to TRBD1 (5 bases). CDR1 MGHDK and CDR2 SYGVNS come from the germline V gene. V was clipped by 4 bases and J by 4 bases, with 5 bases between them. The CDR3 runs to 12 residues.

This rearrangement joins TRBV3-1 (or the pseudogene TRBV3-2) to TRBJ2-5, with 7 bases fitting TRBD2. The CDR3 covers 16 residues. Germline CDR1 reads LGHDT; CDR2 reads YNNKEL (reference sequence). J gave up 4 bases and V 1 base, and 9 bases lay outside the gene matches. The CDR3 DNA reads TGTGCCAGCAGCCAAGTCCACAGCGGGAAAGGAGAGACCCAGTACTTC. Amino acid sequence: CASSQVHSGKGETQYF.

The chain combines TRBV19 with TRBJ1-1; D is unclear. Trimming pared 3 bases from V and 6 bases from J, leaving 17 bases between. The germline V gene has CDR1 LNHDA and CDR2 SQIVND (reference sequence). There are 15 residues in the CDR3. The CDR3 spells CASSIRANNGAEAFF. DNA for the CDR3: TGTGCCAGTAGTATCCGGGCCAACAACGGGGCTGAAGCTTTCTTT. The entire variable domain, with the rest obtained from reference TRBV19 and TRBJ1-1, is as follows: DGGITQSPKYLFRKEGQNVTLSCEQNLNHDAMYWYRQDPGQGLRLIYYSQIVNDFQKGDIAEGYSVSREKKESFPLTVTSAQKNPTAFYLCASSIRANNGAEAFFGQGTRLTVV.

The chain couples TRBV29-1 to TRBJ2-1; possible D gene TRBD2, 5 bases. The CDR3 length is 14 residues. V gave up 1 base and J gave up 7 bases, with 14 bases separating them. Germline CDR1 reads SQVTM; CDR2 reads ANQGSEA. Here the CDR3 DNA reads TGCAGCGTTGAAGCAATTGAGGGTCTTAATGAGCAGTTCTTC. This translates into CSVEAIEGLNEQFF.

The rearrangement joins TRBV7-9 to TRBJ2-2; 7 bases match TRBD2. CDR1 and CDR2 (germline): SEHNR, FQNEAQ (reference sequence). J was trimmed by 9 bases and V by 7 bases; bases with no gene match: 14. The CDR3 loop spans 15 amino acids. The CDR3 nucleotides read TGTGCCAGCACCCAGGGAGGGATCCAAACCAGGGAGCTGTTTTTT. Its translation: CASTQGGIQTRELFF.

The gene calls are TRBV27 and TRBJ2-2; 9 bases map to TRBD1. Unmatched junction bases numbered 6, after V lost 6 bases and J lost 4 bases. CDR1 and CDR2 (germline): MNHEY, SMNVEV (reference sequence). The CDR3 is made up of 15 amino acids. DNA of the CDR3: TGTGCCAGCAGATGGGGACAGGGTGTCACCGGGGAGCTGTTTTTT. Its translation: CASRWGQGVTGELFF.

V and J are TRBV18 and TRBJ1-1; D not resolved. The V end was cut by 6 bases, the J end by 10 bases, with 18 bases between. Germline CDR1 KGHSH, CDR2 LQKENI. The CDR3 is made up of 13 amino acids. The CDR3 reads CASSGIREVVAFF. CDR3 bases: TGTGCCAGCTCTGGTATCCGGGAAGTCGTAGCTTTCTTT. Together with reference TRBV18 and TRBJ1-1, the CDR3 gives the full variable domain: NAGVMQNPRHLVRRRGQEARLRCSPMKGHSHVYWYRQLPEEGLKFMVYLQKENIIDESGMPKERFSAEFPKEGPSILRIQQVVRGDSAAYFCASSGIREVVAFFGQGTRLTVV.

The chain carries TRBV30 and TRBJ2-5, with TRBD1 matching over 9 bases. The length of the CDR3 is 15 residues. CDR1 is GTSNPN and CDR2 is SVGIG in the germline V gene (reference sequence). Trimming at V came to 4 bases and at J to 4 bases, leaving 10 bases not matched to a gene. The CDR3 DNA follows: TGTGCCTGGATGATCAGGACAGGGGTTAGAGAGACCCAGTACTTC. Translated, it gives CAWMIRTGVRETQYF. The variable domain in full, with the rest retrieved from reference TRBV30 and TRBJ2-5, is SQTIHQWPATLVQPVGSPLSLECTVEGTSNPNLYWYRQAAGRGLQLLFYSVGIGQISSEVPQNLSASRPQDRQFILSSKKLLLSDSGFYLCAWMIRTGVRETQYFGPGTRLLVL.

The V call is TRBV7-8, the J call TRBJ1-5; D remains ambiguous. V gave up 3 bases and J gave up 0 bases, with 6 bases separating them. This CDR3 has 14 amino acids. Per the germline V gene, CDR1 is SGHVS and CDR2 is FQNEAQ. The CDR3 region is CASSFEHSNQPQHF. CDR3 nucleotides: TGTGCCAGCAGCTTTGAACATAGCAATCAGCCCCAGCATTTT.

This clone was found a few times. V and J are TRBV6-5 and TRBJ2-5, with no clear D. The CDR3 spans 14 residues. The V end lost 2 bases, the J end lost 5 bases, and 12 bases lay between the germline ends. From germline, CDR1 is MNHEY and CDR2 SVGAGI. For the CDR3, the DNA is TGTGCCAGCAGTTACGAGAGACTTCCTGAGACCCAGTACTTC. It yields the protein CASSYERLPETQYF.

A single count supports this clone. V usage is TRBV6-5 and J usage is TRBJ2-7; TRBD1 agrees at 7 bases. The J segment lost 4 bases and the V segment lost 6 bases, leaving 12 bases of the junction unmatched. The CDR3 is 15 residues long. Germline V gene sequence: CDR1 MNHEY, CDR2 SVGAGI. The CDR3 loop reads CASSGGWDSPYEQYF. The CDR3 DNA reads TGTGCCAGCAGCGGCGGTTGGGACAGTCCTTACGAGCAGTACTTC.

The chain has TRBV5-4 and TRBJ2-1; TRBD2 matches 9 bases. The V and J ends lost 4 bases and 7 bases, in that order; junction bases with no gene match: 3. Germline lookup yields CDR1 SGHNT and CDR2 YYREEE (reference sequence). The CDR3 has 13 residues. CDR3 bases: TGTGCCAGCAGCGTTACTAGCGGGAATGAGCAGTTCTTC. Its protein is CASSVTSGNEQFF. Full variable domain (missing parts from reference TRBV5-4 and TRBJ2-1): ETGVTQSPTHLIKTRGQQVTLRCSSQSGHNTVSWYQQALGQGPQFIFQYYREEENGRGNFPPRFSGLQFPNYSSELNVNALELDDSALYLCASSVTSGNEQFFGPGTRLTVL.

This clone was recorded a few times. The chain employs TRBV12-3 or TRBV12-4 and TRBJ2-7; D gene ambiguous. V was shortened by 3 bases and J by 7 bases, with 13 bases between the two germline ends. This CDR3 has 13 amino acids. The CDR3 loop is CASSFGGMLEQYF. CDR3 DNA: TGTGCCAGCAGTTTCGGCGGAATGCTGGAGCAGTACTTC.